Below, 22 T cell receptor beta chains from the same sample are listed, as sequenced in a study of shared clonotypes between healthy human individuals. CD45RO-negative, CCR7-positively selected cells formed the naive CD8 fraction, excluding terminally differentiated effector memory CD45RA+ cells. The repertoire was sequenced with immunoSEQ multiplex PCR; TCRdb's copy has only in-frame clones and lacks some. The sample holds hundreds of thousands of clones, roughly nine tenths seen once. Input material: naive CD8+ T cells sorted from blood. These receptors came from a man aged 25 to 45 in good health.

The rearrangement joins TRBV4-3 to TRBJ2-1, with no clear D. CDR3 length: 13 residues. Trimming left V 0 bases short and J 9 bases short, with 9 bases between. In germline, CDR1 is LGHNA, CDR2 YSLEER. The CDR3 region is CASSQDDRGEQFF. The CDR3 nucleotides are TGCGCCAGCAGCCAAGATGATAGAGGTGAGCAGTTCTTC.

This sequence joins TRBV10-3 and TRBJ1-1, with 8 positions matching TRBD1. The CDR3 has 14 amino acids. Germline CDR1 reads ENHRY; CDR2 reads SYGVKD. The ends lost 6 bases at V and 2 bases at J; junction bases unmatched: 5. CDR3 sequence (DNA): TGTGCCATCAGGACGGGACAGGTCAACACTGAAGCTTTCTTT. Its translation is CAIRTGQVNTEAFF.

This sequence joins TRBV19 and TRBJ2-2; 7 bases agree with TRBD2. CDR3 length equals 15 residues. The junction had 7 bases not matched to a gene; V was cut back by 7 bases and J by 2 bases. Germline CDR1 reads LNHDA; CDR2 reads SQIVND (reference sequence). The CDR3 protein is CASNLAVTNTGELFF. The CDR3 nucleotides read TGTGCCAGTAATCTAGCGGTTACCAACACCGGGGAGCTGTTTTTT.

The J gene is TRBJ2-5, the V gene TRBV2, with 8 nucleotides matching TRBD2. The germline CDR1 and CDR2 sequences are SNHLY and FYNNEI. Germline trimming cut 2 bases from V and 5 bases from J; bases unmatched to any gene: 10. The CDR3 runs to 16 residues. CDR3 DNA: TGTGCCAGCAGTGAACGGGTCGGGAGGGCCAGGGAGACCCAGTACTTC. Translated: CASSERVGRARETQYF.

The chain carries TRBV19 and TRBJ1-2; a weak D match, TRBD1 (5 bases). Germline values: CDR1 LNHDA, CDR2 SQIVND (reference sequence). CDR3 size: 14 residues. Trimming removed 3 bases at V and 5 bases at J, with 13 bases between. The CDR3, as DNA: TGTGCCAGTAGTATGAGGACGGGGGGTTATGGCTACACCTTC. As protein: CASSMRTGGYGYTF.

This clone has just one count. The CDR3 DNA follows: TGTGCCAGCAGTATAGCGTCTTGGGGCACAGATACGCAGTATTTT. Amino acids: CASSIASWGTDTQYF. The gene calls are TRBV27 and TRBJ2-3; tentative D call: TRBD2 (5 bases). Germline V CDR1 and CDR2: MNHEY, SMNVEV (reference sequence). The CDR3 runs 15 residues. Trimming cost V 5 bases and J 1 base, with 13 bases left between them.

This chain links TRBV18 with TRBJ2-1, with D uncertain. Germline loops: CDR1 KGHSH, CDR2 LQKENI. Deletions cut 3 bases from V and 7 bases from J, with 10 bases between. This CDR3 has 13 residues. The CDR3 spells CASSPPRFNEQFF. The CDR3 region has the DNA TGTGCCAGCTCACCCCCCAGGTTTAATGAGCAGTTCTTC.

V usage is TRBV10-1 and J usage is TRBJ1-5; D ambiguous. The CDR3 spans 15 residues. V was clipped by 3 bases and J by 0 bases, with 9 bases between them. In germline, CDR1 is WNHNN, CDR2 SYGVQD (reference sequence). The CDR3 here is CASSDLSYSNQPQHF. CDR3 bases: TGCGCCAGCAGTGACCTGAGCTATAGCAATCAGCCCCAGCATTTT.

This chain links TRBV27 with TRBJ1-1; a weak D match, TRBD1 (6 bases). The CDR3 covers 14 residues. Per germline, CDR1 MNHEY and CDR2 SMNVEV (reference sequence). V was trimmed by 5 bases and J by 11 bases, leaving 21 bases between them. CDR3: CASSRGTLGARAFF. For the CDR3, the DNA is TGTGCCAGCAGTCGGGGTACCTTGGGGGCTCGGGCTTTCTTT.

The V call is TRBV2, the J call TRBJ2-1; D is undetermined. This CDR3 contains 14 residues. Germline CDR1 is SNHLY and CDR2 is FYNNEI. Trimming shortened V by 10 bases and J by 2 bases, and 15 bases separated the two germline ends. CDR3 protein: CAILSALPYNEQFF. The CDR3, as DNA: TGTGCCATCCTATCCGCCTTGCCCTACAATGAGCAGTTCTTC.

CDR3 bases: TGTGCCTGGAGTGTTGAAATGAACACTGAAGCTTTCTTT. Its protein product is CAWSVEMNTEAFF. The chain uses TRBV30 and TRBJ1-1; D remains unclear. Trimming shortened V by 0 bases and J by 0 bases, and 5 bases separated the two germline ends. The CDR3 loop spans 13 amino acids. The germline V gene has CDR1 GTSNPN and CDR2 SVGIG (reference sequence). The entire variable domain, with the rest obtained from reference TRBV30 and TRBJ1-1, is as follows: SQTIHQWPATLVQPVGSPLSLECTVEGTSNPNLYWYRQAAGRGLQLLFYSVGIGQISSEVPQNLSASRPQDRQFILSSKKLLLSDSGFYLCAWSVEMNTEAFFGQGTRLTVV.

The genes are TRBV5-4 and TRBJ2-3, with D perhaps matching TRBD2 (7 bases). V lost 4 bases and J 3 bases, leaving 24 bases between the germline ends. This CDR3 has 18 amino acids. The V gene's germline CDR1 is SGHNT and CDR2 YYREEE (reference sequence). The chain's CDR3 is CASSPVEWEGGKTDTQYF. The CDR3 nucleotides read TGTGCCAGCAGCCCTGTTGAGTGGGAGGGGGGGAAAACAGATACGCAGTATTTT.

This sequence joins TRBV29-1 and TRBJ1-5; 10 bases align to TRBD1. CDR3 length: 17 residues. The germline V gene encodes CDR1 SQVTM and CDR2 ANQGSEA. The CDR3 DNA reads TGCACCCCGCTTGCGGGACAGGGGCCGTATAGCAATCAGCCCCAGCATTTT. Its protein is CTPLAGQGPYSNQPQHF.

The sample holds a few counts of this clone. The sample carries other DNA sequences with the same CDR3. V usage is TRBV6-5 and J usage is TRBJ2-2, with D unresolved. The V and J ends lost 0 bases and 5 bases respectively, with 7 bases between them. This CDR3 spans 14 amino acids. The germline gives CDR1 MNHEY, CDR2 SVGAGI. CDR3 protein: CASSYSIGTGELFF. The CDR3 region has the DNA TGTGCCAGCAGTTACTCGATAGGGACCGGGGAGCTGTTTTTT.

The rearrangement links TRBV28 to TRBJ1-5; TRBD1 agrees at 8 bases. CDR3 length equals 15 residues. Germline V gives CDR1 MDHEN, CDR2 SYDVKM. Losses at the gene ends were 1 base for V and 5 bases for J; bases not matched to a gene: 4. CDR3 coding DNA: TGTGCCAGCAGTTTATTCCCAGGGGGCGATCAGCCCCAGCATTTT. Protein: CASSLFPGGDQPQHF.

The V call is TRBV27, the J call TRBJ2-7; D ambiguous. V was cut by 0 bases and J by 3 bases, with 6 bases left in between. Germline CDR1 reads MNHEY; CDR2 reads SMNVEV (reference sequence). CDR3 length: 13 residues. CDR3: CASSLSLYYEQYF. CDR3 nucleotides: TGTGCCAGCAGTTTATCCCTCTACTACGAGCAGTACTTC.

The chain combines TRBV6-4 with TRBJ2-1; 7 bases fit TRBD2. The V segment lost 3 bases and the J segment 6 bases; nucleotides outside the gene matches: 5. Germline CDR1 and CDR2: MRHNA and SNTAGT. The CDR3 has 14 residues. DNA for the CDR3: TGTGCCAGCAGTGAGTTAGCGGGTGGCAATGAGCAGTTCTTC. Residues: CASSELAGGNEQFF.

V usage is TRBV4-1 and J usage is TRBJ2-5; 14 bases are shared with TRBD2. With V trimmed by 4 bases and J by 1 base, 14 bases remained unmatched. This CDR3 is 20 amino acids long. Germline CDR1 and CDR2: MGHRA and YSYEKL. CDR3 coding DNA: TGCGCCAGCAGCCTTCATGGGACTAGCGGGAGTAGTGCGAGCCAAGAGACCCAGTACTTC. This sequence encodes CASSLHGTSGSSASQETQYF.

This rearrangement joins TRBV27 to TRBJ1-1, with D possibly being TRBD1 (5 bases). Trimming pared 4 bases from V and 4 bases from J, leaving 10 bases between. The CDR3 is 13 residues long. Germline-derived CDR1 and CDR2 are MNHEY and SMNVEV (reference sequence). The CDR3 DNA is TGTGCCAGCAGTTCCAGGGCTACCACTGAAGCTTTCTTT. Translation: CASSSRATTEAFF.

This chain joins TRBV13 and TRBJ2-3; unclear D gene. Germline V gene sequence: CDR1 PRHDT, CDR2 FYEKMQ (reference sequence). With 4 bases removed from V and 6 bases from J, the gap between germline ends came to 8 bases. This CDR3 spans 12 amino acids. DNA of the CDR3: TGTGCCAGCAGCTCCCTTGGGGATACGCAGTATTTT. Translation: CASSSLGDTQYF.

The rearrangement uses TRBV28 and TRBJ1-4; D is unclear. Germline loops: CDR1 MDHEN, CDR2 SYDVKM. With 2 bases removed from V and 6 bases from J, the gap between germline ends came to 13 bases. The CDR3 is 15 residues long. The CDR3 coding sequence is TGTGCCAGCAGTTTAGACGCCGGCCCGGATGAAAAACTGTTTTTT. It is translated as CASSLDAGPDEKLFF.

The rearrangement uses TRBV7-9 and TRBJ2-7, with 7 bases that match TRBD1. Germline V CDR1 and CDR2: SEHNR, FQNEAQ (reference sequence). Trimming cost V 4 bases and J 2 bases; bases outside gene matches: 5. This CDR3 spans 14 amino acids. CDR3 nucleotide sequence: TGTGCCAGCAGCTCCGGGGACAGCCCCTACGAGCAGTACTTC. This gives the protein CASSSGDSPYEQYF.